This T cell receptor beta chain was found in a study of cytomegalovirus exposure and HLA in healthy donors. Study-wide points: Segments of the TCR beta V type were, in most cases, productive about 87% or about 30% of the time in an earlier analysis. Follow-up analysis later connected one missense variant in DCLRE1C with trimming of TCR beta V- and J-genes. The authors judged a highly shared variant cluster likely a sequencing artifact.

Germline CDR1 LGHNA, CDR2 YNFKEQ. The V gene lost 1 base and the J gene lost 1 base, with 22 bases spanning the gap. The CDR3 has 19 amino acids. As to this clone: Its antigen is as yet unknown.

It was with 60 Vbeta and 13 Jbeta primers that the PCR ran. Under the authors' procedure: Later, an analysis found 75 million to 100 million unique TCR beta chains, and 8.5 million to 14 million of these were shared. Assay: immunoSEQ multiplex PCR; the TCRdb copy retains only in-frame clones and omits some. V and J calls and clone size follow that table, whereas D and trimming were derived from the DNA. The sample holds 180,000 or so clones; roughly 76% are singletons and the top ten take roughly 4.9%. This receptor was taken from a young woman in good health and CMV-seropositive. The chain recombines TRBV4-2 with TRBJ1-1, with D possibly matching TRBD1 (5 bases). Sequencing input: PBMCs. CDR3 residues: CASSQVLSGGGYRNTEAFF. DNA of the CDR3: TGTGCCAGCAGCCAAGTTTTGAGCGGGGGGGGTTATAGGAACACTGAAGCTTTCTTT.